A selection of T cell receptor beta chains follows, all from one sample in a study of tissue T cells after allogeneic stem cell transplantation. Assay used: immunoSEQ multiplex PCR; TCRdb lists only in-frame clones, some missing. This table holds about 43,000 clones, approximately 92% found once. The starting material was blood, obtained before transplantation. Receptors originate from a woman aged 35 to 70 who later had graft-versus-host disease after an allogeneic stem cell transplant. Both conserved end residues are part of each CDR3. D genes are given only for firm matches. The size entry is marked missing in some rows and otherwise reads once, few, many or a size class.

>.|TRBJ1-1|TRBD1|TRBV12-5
TGTGCTAGTGGCCCAGACAGGGGATTGAACACTGAAGCTTTCTTT
CASGPDRGLNTEAFF
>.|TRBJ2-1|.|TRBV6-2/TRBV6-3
TGTGCCAGCAGTGTCCTAGGGTACAATGAGCAGTTCTTC
CASSVLGYNEQFF
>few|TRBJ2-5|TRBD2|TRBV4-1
TGCGCCAGCAGCCTTACTAGCGGGCCCCAGGAGACCCAGTACTTC
CASSLTSGPQETQYF
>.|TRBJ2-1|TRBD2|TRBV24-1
TGTGCCACCAGTAGCGGGAGTTACAATGAGCAGTTCTTC
CATSSGSYNEQFF
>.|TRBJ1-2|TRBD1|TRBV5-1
TGCGCCAGCAGCCCGACAGGGGGCAACTATGGCTACACCTTC
CASSPTGGNYGYTF
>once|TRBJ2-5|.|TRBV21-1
TGTGCCAGCAGCCCCCGACAGGGAGGAAGGAGGGAGACCCAGTACTTC
CASSPRQGGRRETQYF
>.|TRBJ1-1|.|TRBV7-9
TGTGCCAGCCCAGCAGATGGCACTGAAGCTTTCTTT
CASPADGTEAFF
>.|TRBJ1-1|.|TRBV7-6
TGTGCCAGCAGCTTGGGCCGGATCCGACGGAACACTGAAGCTTTCTTT
CASSLGRIRRNTEAFF
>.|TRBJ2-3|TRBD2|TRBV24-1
TGTGCCACCAGTGATTTGCCCAGCGGGAGTGCAGATACGCAGTATTTT
CATSDLPSGSADTQYF
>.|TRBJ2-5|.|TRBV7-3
TGTGCCAGCAGCTTAACTACTAGCTCGGAGACCCAGTACTTC
CASSLTTSSETQYF
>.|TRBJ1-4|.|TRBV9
TGTGCCAGCAGCGCAAACGTTGCAACTAATGAAAAACTGTTTTTT
CASSANVATNEKLFF
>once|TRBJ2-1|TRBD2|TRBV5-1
TGCGCCAGCAGCTTGGTCCTAGCGGGAGGGCCCGATGAGCAGTTCTTC
CASSLVLAGGPDEQFF
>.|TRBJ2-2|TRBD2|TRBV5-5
TGTGCCAGCAGCTTTCTTAGCGGGAGTAGCACCGGGGAGCTGTTTTTT
CASSFLSGSSTGELFF
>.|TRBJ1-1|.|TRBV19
TGTGCCAGTAGTTTGGACACTGAAGCTTTCTTT
CASSLDTEAFF
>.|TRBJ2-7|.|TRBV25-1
TGTGCCAGCAGGGGGGCTGCCTCCTACGAGCAGTACTTC
CASRGAASYEQYF
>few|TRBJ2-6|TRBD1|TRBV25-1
TGTGCCAGCAGTGAATTAGAGGGCAGGGGGCCCTCCAACGTCCTGACTTTC
CASSELEGRGPSNVLTF
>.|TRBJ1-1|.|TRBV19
TGTGCCAGTAGTATAGTTGCAACAGCGAACACTGAAGCTTTCTTT
CASSIVATANTEAFF
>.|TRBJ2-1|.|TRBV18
TGTGCCAGCTCACCGAAACCCCAGGGAAATGAGCAGTTCTTC
CASSPKPQGNEQFF
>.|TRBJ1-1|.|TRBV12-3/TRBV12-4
TGTGCCAGCAGCTGGATGGGGACTGAAGCTTTCTTT
CASSWMGTEAFF
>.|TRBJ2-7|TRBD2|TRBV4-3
TGCGCCAGCAGCCAAGACCTCCTACGAGCGGGAGGCGAGCAGTACTTC
CASSQDLLRAGGEQYF
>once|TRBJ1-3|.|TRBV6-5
TGTGCCAGCAGTTACGGTCGGTTAGACACCATATATTTT
CASSYGRLDTIYF
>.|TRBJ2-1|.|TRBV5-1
TGCGCCAGCAGCCTGAACAATGAGCAGTTCTTC
CASSLNNEQFF
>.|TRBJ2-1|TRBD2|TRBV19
TGTGCCACTGGCTGGCTAGCGGGAGGCTACAATGAGCAGTTCTTC
CATGWLAGGYNEQFF
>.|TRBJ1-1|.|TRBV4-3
TGCGCCAGCAGCTCGCAGGGATTTCAGTTCACTGAAGCTTTCTTT
CASSSQGFQFTEAFF
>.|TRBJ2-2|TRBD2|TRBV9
TGTGCCAGCAGAGCTAGCGGAAACACCGGGGAGCTGTTTTTT
CASRASGNTGELFF
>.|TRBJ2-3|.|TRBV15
TGTGCCATTGCACGAGGGAACGGATGGAGAGATACGCAGTATTTT
CAIARGNGWRDTQYF
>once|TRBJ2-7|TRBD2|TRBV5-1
TGCGCCAGCAGCCTGAGGACTAGCGGGTCTGTTGGTGCCGGCGTGTACGAGCAGTACTTC
CASSLRTSGSVGAGVYEQYF
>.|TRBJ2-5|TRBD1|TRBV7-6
TGTGCCAGCAGCTCCGCCCGGGACAGCCAAGAGACCCAGTACTTC
CASSSARDSQETQYF
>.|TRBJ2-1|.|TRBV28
TGTGCCAGCAGTTTATGGGGCAGGGGAACGAATGAGCAGTTCTTC
CASSLWGRGTNEQFF
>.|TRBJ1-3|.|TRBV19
TGTGCCAGTACCCGCCTTGGGGACGGCTCTGGAAACACCATATATTTT
CASTRLGDGSGNTIYF
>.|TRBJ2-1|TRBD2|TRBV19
TGTGCCAGTAGTATGGGCCTAGCGGGACACAATGAGCAGTTCTTC
CASSMGLAGHNEQFF
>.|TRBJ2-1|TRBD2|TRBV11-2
TGTGCCAGCAGCTTACTAGCGGGAGGGTACAATGAGCAGTTCTTC
CASSLLAGGYNEQFF
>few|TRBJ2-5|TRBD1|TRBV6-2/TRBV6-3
TGTGCCAGCAGTGAGACAGGGGAGAGTGAGACCCAGTACTTC
CASSETGESETQYF
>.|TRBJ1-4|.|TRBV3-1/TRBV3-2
TGTGCCAGCAGCCTCCAAGTAGGAGAAAAACTGTTTTTT
CASSLQVGEKLFF
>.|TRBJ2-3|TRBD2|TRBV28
TGTGCCAGCCCAAGTGGACTAGCGGGGGACACAGATACGCAGTATTTT
CASPSGLAGDTDTQYF
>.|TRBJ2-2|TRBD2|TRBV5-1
TGCGCCAGCAGCTTGGCGTCTCGCTTAGCGGGAGTAGTCACCGGGGAGCTGTTTTTT
CASSLASRLAGVVTGELFF
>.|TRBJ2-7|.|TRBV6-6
TGTGCCAGCAGTTACTTGCGGGAAGGCTACGAGCAGTACTTC
CASSYLREGYEQYF
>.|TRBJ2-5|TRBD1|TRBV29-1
TGCAGCGTAGCCGGACAGGGGTGGGCCCAGTACTTC
CSVAGQGWAQYF
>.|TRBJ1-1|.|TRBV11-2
TGTGCCAGCAGCTTACAGGGGAACACTGAAGCTTTCTTT
CASSLQGNTEAFF
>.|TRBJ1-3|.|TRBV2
TGTGCCAGCAGGGCTAGCTCTGGAAACACCATATATTTT
CASRASSGNTIYF
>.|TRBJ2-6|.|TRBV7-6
TGTGCCAGCAGCTCTGGTTCTACAGGTTCTGGGGCCAACGTCCTGACTTTC
CASSSGSTGSGANVLTF
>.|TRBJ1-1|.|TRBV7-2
TGTGCCTCGCGGCGGGGGGTAAACACTGAAGCTTTCTTT
CASRRGVNTEAFF
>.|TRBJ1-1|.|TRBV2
TGTGCCAGCAGGACAGGTGCGTCTGGAGCTTTCTTT
CASRTGASGAFF
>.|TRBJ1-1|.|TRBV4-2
TGTGCCAGCAGCCCGCCAAGGGGTGAAGCTTTCTTT
CASSPPRGEAFF
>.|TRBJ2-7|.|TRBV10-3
TGTGCCATCAGTGACTTCTGGGGCAACTCCTACGAGCAGTACTTC
CAISDFWGNSYEQYF
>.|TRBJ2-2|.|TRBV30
TGTGCCTGGAGTGTACCAGATAGGCGGGACACCGGGGAGCTGTTTTTT
CAWSVPDRRDTGELFF
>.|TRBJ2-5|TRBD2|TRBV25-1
TGTGCCAGCCAACTAGCGGGAGGGCCGGGGACCCAGTACTTC
CASQLAGGPGTQYF
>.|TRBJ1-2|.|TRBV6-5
TGTGCCAGCAGTAGAGATGGGGCGTCCTATGGCTACACCTTC
CASSRDGASYGYTF
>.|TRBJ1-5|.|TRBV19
TGTGCCAGTAGTCCCTACAGTGATGACAATCAGCCCCAGCATTTT
CASSPYSDDNQPQHF
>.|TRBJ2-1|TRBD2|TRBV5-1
TGCGCCAGCAGCCTGGCGACTAGCGGGAGGCACAATGAGCAGTTCTTC
CASSLATSGRHNEQFF
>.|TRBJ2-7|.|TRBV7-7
TGTGCTAGCAGCTTAGGACGGGACTACGAGCAGTACTTC
CASSLGRDYEQYF
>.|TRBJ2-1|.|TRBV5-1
TGCGCCAGCAGCCTATCTAGCAGAACCTACAATGAGCAGTTCTTC
CASSLSSRTYNEQFF
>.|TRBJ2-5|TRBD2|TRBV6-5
TGTGCCAGCAGTACTCAGCGGGGGGAAGGGGCCCAGTACTTC
CASSTQRGEGAQYF
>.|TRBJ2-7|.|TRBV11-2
TGTGCCAGCAGCCCAGTCAATCTTTACGAGCAGTACTTC
CASSPVNLYEQYF
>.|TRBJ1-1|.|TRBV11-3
TGTGCCAGCAGCTCGGGGTCGGGGAGTGAAGCTTTCTTT
CASSSGSGSEAFF